Listed here are 23 T cell receptor beta chains from one sample, sequenced in a study of blood T cell repertoires in COVID-19. Measured with immunoSEQ multiplex PCR; TCRdb has only the in-frame clones, and not every one. The sample lists roughly 250,000 clones, approximately 90% occurring once. Sequencing was carried out using PBMCs or T cells enriched from blood (not recorded which). The receptors were sampled from a woman between 40 and 55 years old with acute COVID-19.

This clone is a singleton in its sample. The rearrangement joins TRBV27 to TRBJ2-1; 7 bases agree with TRBD1. The CDR3 covers 16 residues. Germline lookup yields CDR1 MNHEY and CDR2 SMNVEV (reference sequence). The V gene end was trimmed by 5 bases and the J gene end by 6 bases; junction bases not matched to a gene: 13. The CDR3 nucleotides are TGTGCCAGCAGTATCCTGACAGGGTTTTCTTCCAATGAGCAGTTCTTC. Translated, it gives CASSILTGFSSNEQFF.

This chain joins TRBV5-5 and TRBJ1-6, with 9 bases fitting TRBD1. The germline V gene has CDR1 SGHKS and CDR2 YYEKEE (reference sequence). This CDR3 is 15 amino acids long. V was pared by 4 bases and J by 5 bases, with 4 bases of the junction left unmatched. CDR3 in DNA: TGTGCCAGCAGCCCGGGGGACAGGGATAATTCACCCCTCCACTTT. Its protein product is CASSPGDRDNSPLHF.

The chain joins TRBV3-1 (or the pseudogene TRBV3-2) to TRBJ1-4, with TRBD1 as a possible D gene (5 bases). The germline V gene encodes CDR1 LGHDT and CDR2 YNNKEL (reference sequence). Trimming shortened V by 4 bases and J by 5 bases, and 17 bases separated the two germline ends. The CDR3 covers 16 residues. DNA for the CDR3: TGTGCCAGCAGCCTTGAGGCACAGGACCACAATGAAAAACTGTTTTTT. The encoded protein is CASSLEAQDHNEKLFF.

This clone was seen only once. DNA for the CDR3: TGTGCCAGTAGTCCCCCGGCAGGGTTGGCTAATGAAAAACTGTTTTTT. It is translated as CASSPPAGLANEKLFF. The rearrangement uses TRBV19 and TRBJ1-4; weak D call: TRBD1 (5 bases). This CDR3 is 16 amino acids long. With 5 bases removed from V and 3 bases from J, the gap between germline ends came to 16 bases. The germline V gene encodes CDR1 LNHDA and CDR2 SQIVND (reference sequence). The full variable domain, completed using reference TRBV19 and TRBJ1-4, is DGGITQSPKYLFRKEGQNVTLSCEQNLNHDAMYWYRQDPGQGLRLIYYSQIVNDFQKGDIAEGYSVSREKKESFPLTVTSAQKNPTAFYLCASSPPAGLANEKLFFGSGTQLSVL.

The chain carries TRBV6-1 and TRBJ1-6; D not certain. Looked up from germline, CDR1 is MNHNS and CDR2 is SASEGT. V was clipped by 1 base and J by 2 bases, with 6 bases between them. This CDR3 is built from 15 residues. The CDR3 here is CASSEGEAYNSPLHF. The CDR3 coding sequence is TGTGCCAGCAGTGAAGGGGAGGCCTATAATTCACCCCTCCACTTT.

The rearrangement uses TRBV5-1 and TRBJ2-5, with 7 bases that match TRBD2. Per the germline V gene, CDR1 is SGHRS and CDR2 is YFSETQ. CDR3 size: 15 residues. The ends lost 0 bases at V and 3 bases at J; junction bases unmatched: 5. CDR3 bases: TGCGCCAGCAGCTTGGGACTAGCTCGGGAAGAGACCCAGTACTTC. Its protein product is CASSLGLAREETQYF.

This rearrangement joins TRBV24-1 to TRBJ1-5; the D is unclear. Deletions cut 5 bases from V and 1 base from J, with 8 bases between. There are 14 residues in the CDR3. CDR1 is KGHDR, CDR2 SFDVKD, per germline. For the CDR3, the DNA is TGTGCCACCAGTGGGGCGTTAAGCAATCAGCCCCAGCATTTT. Translating gives CATSGALSNQPQHF.

This clone was counted a single time. This rearrangement joins TRBV15 to TRBJ2-3; the D gene is possibly TRBD2 (6 bases). CDR1 is LNHNV and CDR2 is YYDKDF in the germline V gene (reference sequence). V was clipped by 1 base and J by 4 bases, with 12 bases between them. The CDR3 is 15 amino acids. The CDR3 coding sequence is TGTGCCACCAGCAGAGTTGGGACGGGGGCAGATACGCAGTATTTT. Residues: CATSRVGTGADTQYF.

V is TRBV19 and J is TRBJ1-1; D may be TRBD1 (6 bases). This CDR3 spans 15 amino acids. The germline V gene encodes CDR1 LNHDA and CDR2 SQIVND (reference sequence). Trimming shortened V by 5 bases and J by 0 bases, and 13 bases separated the two germline ends. CDR3 DNA sequence: TGTGCCAGTAGTCCCCTCCAGGGGATGAACACTGAAGCTTTCTTT. It specifies CASSPLQGMNTEAFF.

The V gene is TRBV27, the J gene TRBJ2-7; perhaps TRBD1 as D (6 bases). V was cut by 4 bases and J by 9 bases, with 19 bases left in between. The germline V gene encodes CDR1 MNHEY and CDR2 SMNVEV (reference sequence). CDR3 length equals 14 residues. CDR3 residues: CASSWDTFSWGQYF. The CDR3, as DNA: TGTGCCAGCAGTTGGGACACCTTCTCCTGGGGGCAGTACTTC.

Concerning this clone itself: This same CDR3 is encoded by further DNA sequences in the sample. The V call is TRBV5-1, the J call TRBJ1-1; a weak D match, TRBD1 (6 bases). The CDR3 has 14 amino acids. Germline loops: CDR1 SGHRS, CDR2 YFSETQ. Trimming pared 4 bases from V and 1 base from J, leaving 11 bases between. CDR3 loop: CASSLGAGNTEAFF. CDR3 DNA sequence: TGCGCCAGCAGCCTGGGGGCTGGGAACACTGAAGCTTTCTTT.

The chain carries TRBV7-2 and TRBJ1-2, with 7 bases aligning to TRBD1. The length of the CDR3 is 16 residues. Germline lookup yields CDR1 SGHTA and CDR2 FQGNSA. Trimming at V came to 1 base and at J to 2 bases, leaving 7 bases not matched to a gene. CDR3 nucleotide sequence: TGTGCCAGCAGCTTAGTTGGGACAGCGGACAACTATGGCTACACCTTC. Protein product: CASSLVGTADNYGYTF.

The V call is TRBV2, the J call TRBJ1-2, with D perhaps matching TRBD1 (6 bases). The CDR3 is made up of 11 amino acids. The germline gives CDR1 SNHLY, CDR2 FYNNEI. Trimming cost V 5 bases and J 8 bases, with 9 bases left between them. CDR3 residues: CASSPRGGYTF. The CDR3 DNA is TGTGCCAGCAGTCCCAGGGGAGGCTACACCTTC.

The chain has TRBV4-1 and TRBJ2-7; possibly TRBD2 for D (5 bases). With 0 bases removed from V and 4 bases from J, the gap between germline ends came to 13 bases. Germline V gives CDR1 MGHRA, CDR2 YSYEKL. The CDR3 is 15 residues long. CDR3 in DNA: TGCGCCAGCAGCCAAGACCAGGCCGGGGAGTACGAGCAGTACTTC. Protein sequence: CASSQDQAGEYEQYF.

This clone appeared once. The chain has TRBV7-2 and TRBJ2-5, with TRBD2 identical over 8 bases. The germline CDR1 and CDR2 sequences are SGHTA and FQGNSA. The V gene end was trimmed by 5 bases and the J gene end by 5 bases; junction bases not matched to a gene: 7. There are 14 residues in the CDR3. The CDR3 sequence is CASSAGGAGETQYF. In DNA form, the CDR3 reads TGTGCCAGCAGCGCCGGGGGGGCCGGGGAGACCCAGTACTTC.

The chain carries TRBV4-1 and TRBJ2-1, with D possibly TRBD1 on 7 matching bases. CDR3 length: 18 amino acids. Germline values: CDR1 MGHRA, CDR2 YSYEKL. V lost 4 bases to trimming and J lost 4 bases, with 23 bases between them. The CDR3 spells CASSPRGHAGGTYNEQFF. The CDR3 coding sequence is TGCGCCAGCAGCCCACGCGGGCACGCAGGGGGGACTTACAATGAGCAGTTCTTC.

This clone was observed once. V and J are TRBV11-2 and TRBJ1-3; the match to TRBD1 covers 7 bases. Germline V gives CDR1 SGHAT, CDR2 FQNNGV. The CDR3 has 16 residues. V lost 6 bases to trimming and J lost 0 bases; unmatched junction nucleotides: 8. The CDR3 DNA sequence: TGTGCCAGCAGGGAAGGGGGCTGGGGCTCTGGAAACACCATATATTTT. Residues: CASREGGWGSGNTIYF. Supplemented by reference TRBV11-2 and TRBJ1-3, the full variable domain reads EAGVAQSPRYKIIEKRQSVAFWCNPISGHATLYWYQQILGQGPKLLIQFQNNGVVDDSQLPKDRFSAERLKGVDSTLKIQPAKLEDSAVYLCASREGGWGSGNTIYFGEGSWLTVV.

This chain joins TRBV18 and TRBJ2-5; 7 nucleotides align to TRBD1. Germline V gene data show CDR1 as KGHSH and CDR2 as LQKENI. V lost 4 bases to trimming and J lost 3 bases; unmatched junction nucleotides: 2. The CDR3 is 13 residues long. In DNA, the CDR3 is TGTGCCAGCTCACTCGGGACAGAAGAGACCCAGTACTTC. Amino acids: CASSLGTEETQYF.

The rearrangement links TRBV3-1 (or the pseudogene TRBV3-2) to TRBJ2-7, with a tentative D call TRBD2 (6 bases). This CDR3 has 13 amino acids. From germline, CDR1 is LGHDT and CDR2 YNNKEL (reference sequence). Trimming pared 1 base from V and 5 bases from J, leaving 9 bases between. This CDR3 is CASSQVLADEQYF. The CDR3 DNA follows: TGTGCCAGCAGCCAAGTACTAGCTGACGAGCAGTACTTC.

This chain uses TRBV16 with TRBJ2-2; no definite D call. Trimming removed 4 bases from V and 1 base from J, with 13 bases in between. Per the germline V gene, CDR1 is KGHSY and CDR2 is FQNENV. The CDR3 runs 16 residues. The CDR3 reads CASSLMWRQNTGELFF. DNA for the CDR3: TGTGCCAGCAGCCTAATGTGGCGGCAGAACACCGGGGAGCTGTTTTTT. The full variable domain, rest sourced from reference TRBV16 and TRBJ2-2, is GEEVAQTPKHLVRGEGQKAKLYCAPIKGHSYVFWYQQVLKNEFKFLISFQNENVFDETGMPKERFSAKCLPNSPCSLEIQATKLEDSAVYFCASSLMWRQNTGELFFGEGSRLTVL.

CDR3 nucleotides: TGTGCCAGCTCCGGCAGGGACTATCAGCCCCAGCATTTT. This gives the protein CASSGRDYQPQHF. The chain uses TRBV12-3 or TRBV12-4 and TRBJ1-5; tentatively, D is TRBD1 (5 bases). V was cut by 8 bases and J by 5 bases, with 13 bases left in between. CDR3 length equals 13 residues.

The chain recombines TRBV19 with TRBJ1-5; 9 nucleotides align to TRBD1. Germline-derived CDR1 and CDR2 are LNHDA and SQIVND (reference sequence). J lost 6 bases, V lost 9 bases, and 6 bases had no gene match. CDR3 length: 13 amino acids. CDR3 loop: CASRDRVSQPQHF. The CDR3 bases are TGTGCCAGCCGGGACAGGGTGAGTCAGCCCCAGCATTTT.

The genes are TRBV4-2 and TRBJ1-4; D is unclear. V lost 1 base and J 0 bases, leaving 9 bases between the germline ends. Per the germline V gene, CDR1 is LGHNA and CDR2 is YNFKEQ. The CDR3 contains 16 residues. CDR3 loop: CASSQVRATTNEKLFF. The CDR3 DNA follows: TGTGCCAGCAGCCAAGTGAGGGCAACAACTAATGAAAAACTGTTTTTT.